The 5 T cell receptor beta chains below all came from one sample that was sequenced in a study of blood T cell repertoires in COVID-19. This table comes from immunoSEQ multiplex PCR, and its TCRdb copy is limited to in-frame clones, with some not included. The table shows approximately 94,000 clones, with 70% to 90% occurring only once. The sample taken for sequencing was peripheral blood. The receptors come from an elderly woman with active COVID-19.

V usage is TRBV24-1 and J usage is TRBJ2-1; TRBD1 is a possible D gene (5 bases). CDR1 and CDR2 (germline): KGHDR, SFDVKD. Trimming stripped 8 bases from V and 4 bases from J, with 5 bases between. The CDR3 runs 11 residues. CDR3 nucleotides: TGTGCCACCACAGGGTACAATGAGCAGTTCTTC. Amino acids: CATTGYNEQFF.

The chain combines TRBV3-1 (or the pseudogene TRBV3-2) with TRBJ1-2; weak D call: TRBD1 (5 bases). V dropped 0 bases and J dropped 7 bases, with 12 bases sitting between them. The germline V gene encodes CDR1 LGHDT and CDR2 YNNKEL (reference sequence). The CDR3 length is 14 residues. This chain's CDR3 is CASSQESRGSGYTF. The CDR3 DNA is TGTGCCAGCAGCCAAGAAAGTAGGGGTAGTGGCTACACCTTC.

The V call is TRBV7-3, the J call TRBJ2-2; D perhaps matches TRBD2 (5 bases). Germline V lookup: CDR1 SGHTA, CDR2 FQGTGA. V dropped 5 bases and J dropped 6 bases, with 13 bases sitting between them. The CDR3 spans 14 residues. The CDR3 reads CASSPRTFPGELFF. Here the CDR3 DNA reads TGTGCCAGCAGCCCGAGGACTTTCCCCGGGGAGCTGTTTTTT. Filled out from reference TRBV7-3 and TRBJ2-2, the complete variable domain reads GAGVSQTPSNKVTEKGKYVELRCDPISGHTALYWYRQSLGQGPEFLIYFQGTGAADDSGLPNDRFFAVRPEGSVSTLKIQRTERGDSAVYLCASSPRTFPGELFFGEGSRLTVL.

The chain is built from TRBV6-5 and TRBJ2-2; 9 bases line up with TRBD1. Germline V gene lookup returns CDR1 MNHEY and CDR2 SVGAGI. The ends lost 9 bases at V and 6 bases at J; junction bases unmatched: 8. The CDR3 runs to 14 residues. Written as DNA, the CDR3 is TGTGCCAGTTCCGGGACAGGGATTCCCGGGGAGCTGTTTTTT. The encoded protein is CASSGTGIPGELFF.

Only one count was recorded for this clone. The chain combines TRBV7-9 with TRBJ1-1, with D perhaps matching TRBD1 (6 bases). Germline assignment: CDR1 SEHNR and CDR2 FQNEAQ (reference sequence). The CDR3 contains 14 residues. Trimming removed 7 bases from V and 6 bases from J, with 18 bases in between. The CDR3 DNA reads TGTGCCAGCAACCGATACAGGGCTACCGCTGAAGCTTTCTTT. It yields the protein CASNRYRATAEAFF.